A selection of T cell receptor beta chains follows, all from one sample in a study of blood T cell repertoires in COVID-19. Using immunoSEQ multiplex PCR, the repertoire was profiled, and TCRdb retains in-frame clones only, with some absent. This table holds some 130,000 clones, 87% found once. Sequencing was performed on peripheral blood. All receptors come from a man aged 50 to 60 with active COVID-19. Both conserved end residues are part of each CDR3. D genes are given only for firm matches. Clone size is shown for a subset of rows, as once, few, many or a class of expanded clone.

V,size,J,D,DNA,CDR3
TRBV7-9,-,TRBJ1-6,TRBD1,TGTGCCAGCAGCTGGGGACAGGAGACACCCCTCCACTTT,CASSWGQETPLHF
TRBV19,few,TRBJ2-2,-,TGTGCCAGTAGTATCCCGGGGTCCACCGGGGAGCTGTTTTTT,CASSIPGSTGELFF
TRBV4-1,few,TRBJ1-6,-,-,CASSQVAGGAGHF
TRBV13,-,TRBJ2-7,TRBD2,TGTGCCAGCAGCGGGACTAGCGGGGAGTCCTACGAGCAGTACTTC,CASSGTSGESYEQYF
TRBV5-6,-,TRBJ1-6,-,TGTGCCAGCAGCTTTTCGGGGGTCCAGAATTCACCCCTCCACTTT,CASSFSGVQNSPLHF
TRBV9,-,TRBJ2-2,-,TGTGCCAGCAGCGTTGGGGAGGTCACCGGGGAGCTGTTTTTT,CASSVGEVTGELFF
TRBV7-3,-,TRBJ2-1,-,TGTGCCAGCAGACGGGGCGGGGCCGGCACCAATGAGCAGTTCTTC,CASRRGGAGTNEQFF
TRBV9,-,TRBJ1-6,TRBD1,TGTGCCAGCAGCGTAGGTGGGACAGGGGGAAATTCACCCCTCCACTTT,CASSVGGTGGNSPLHF
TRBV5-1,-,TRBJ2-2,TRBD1,TGCGCCAGCAGCTTGCAGTCAGGGGGCACCGGGGAGCTGTTTTTT,CASSLQSGGTGELFF
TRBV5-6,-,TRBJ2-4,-,TGTGCCAGCCAGACCGGGTCAACGGACATTCAGTACTTC,CASQTGSTDIQYF
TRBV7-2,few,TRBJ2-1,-,TGTGCCAGCAGCTTAGGGCAGGGGGGAACGAATGAGCAGTTCTTC,CASSLGQGGTNEQFF
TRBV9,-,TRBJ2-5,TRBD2,TGTGCCAGCAGCCTCACTAGCGGGGGGGGCCCGGGAGAGACCCAGTACTTC,CASSLTSGGGPGETQYF
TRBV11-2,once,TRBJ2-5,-,TGTGCCAGCAGCTTAGCTTCAGCAGGCCAAGAGACCCAGTACTTC,CASSLASAGQETQYF
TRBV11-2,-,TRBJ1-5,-,TGTGCCAGCAGCTTTCCGGGAGTCAATCAGCCCCAGCATTTT,CASSFPGVNQPQHF
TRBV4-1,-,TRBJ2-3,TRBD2,TGCGCCAGCAGCCAAGATCCGGGGGGGCACACAGATACGCAGTATTTT,CASSQDPGGHTDTQYF
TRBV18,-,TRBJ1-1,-,TGTGCCAGCTCCCCTGCCAGCGAGGGGGCTGAAGCTTTCTTT,CASSPASEGAEAFF
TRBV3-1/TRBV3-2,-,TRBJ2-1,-,TGTGCCAGCAGCCAAGTCGGGGGAATTTCTGAGCAGTTCTTC,CASSQVGGISEQFF
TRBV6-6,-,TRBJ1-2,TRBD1,TGTGCCAGCAGTAAAACGGGACAGGGAGGCTACTATGGCTACACCTTC,CASSKTGQGGYYGYTF
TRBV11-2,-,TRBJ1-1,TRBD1,TGTGCCAGCAGCCCCCAGCAGGGGGCAAACACTGAAGCTTTCTTT,CASSPQQGANTEAFF
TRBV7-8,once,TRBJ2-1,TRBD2,TGTGCCAGCAGTATAGCGGGCAACTACAATGAGCAGTTCTTC,CASSIAGNYNEQFF
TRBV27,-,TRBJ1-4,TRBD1,TGTGCCAGCAGTTCTCCGGGACAGGGCAATGAAAAACTGTTTTTT,CASSSPGQGNEKLFF
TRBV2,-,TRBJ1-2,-,TGTGCCAGCAGTCCGGACAGAAACTATGGCTACACCTTC,CASSPDRNYGYTF
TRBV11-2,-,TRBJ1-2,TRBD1,TGTGCCAGCAGCTTAGAGGGGACAGTCTATGGCTACACCTTC,CASSLEGTVYGYTF
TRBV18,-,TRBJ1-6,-,TGTGCCAGCTCACACAGCTCCTATAATTCACCCCTCCACTTT,CASSHSSYNSPLHF
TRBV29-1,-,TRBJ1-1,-,TGCAGCGTTGTTGATGGACAGAAGAACACTGAAGCTTTCTTT,CSVVDGQKNTEAFF
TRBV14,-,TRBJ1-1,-,TGTGCCAGCAGCCGAAGAGTGAACACTGAAGCTTTCTTT,CASSRRVNTEAFF
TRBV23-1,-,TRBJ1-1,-,TGCGCCAGCAGTCAAGGGCATAACACTGAAGCTTTCTTT,CASSQGHNTEAFF
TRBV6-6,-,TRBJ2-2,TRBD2,TGTGCCGTCCGACAGCGGGGGGGCCGAAAGGCCGGGGAGCTGTTTTTT,CAVRQRGGRKAGELFF
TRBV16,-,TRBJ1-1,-,TGTGCCAGCAGCCAATTGGGGAGTCGGGGGGGTGATACTGAAGCTTTCTTT,CASSQLGSRGGDTEAFF
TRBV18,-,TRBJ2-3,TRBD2,TGTGCCAGCTCCCCCGGACTAGCGGGGGGGCGAAGCACAGATACGCAGTATTTT,CASSPGLAGGRSTDTQYF
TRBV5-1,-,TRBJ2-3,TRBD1,TGCGCCAGCAGCTTGAGACAGGGGTTATCGGATACGCAGTATTTT,CASSLRQGLSDTQYF
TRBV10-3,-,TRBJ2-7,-,TGTGCCACCGGACAGTCCTACGAGCAGTACTTC,CATGQSYEQYF
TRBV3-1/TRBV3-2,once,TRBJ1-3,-,TGTGCCAGCAGCCGCGGACCGAGGGCCCTTCTATCTGGAAACACCATATATTTT,CASSRGPRALLSGNTIYF
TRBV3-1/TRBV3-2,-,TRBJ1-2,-,TGTGCCAGCAGCCAAGATGGTCGGAGCGGTAACTATGGCTACACCTTC,CASSQDGRSGNYGYTF
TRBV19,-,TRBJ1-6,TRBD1,TGTGCCAGTACCACAAACGAGCTTACAGGGGGGAATTCACCCCTCCACTTT,CASTTNELTGGNSPLHF
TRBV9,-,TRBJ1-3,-,TGTGCCAGCAGCGGTACCATGAGCTCTGGAAACACCATATATTTT,CASSGTMSSGNTIYF